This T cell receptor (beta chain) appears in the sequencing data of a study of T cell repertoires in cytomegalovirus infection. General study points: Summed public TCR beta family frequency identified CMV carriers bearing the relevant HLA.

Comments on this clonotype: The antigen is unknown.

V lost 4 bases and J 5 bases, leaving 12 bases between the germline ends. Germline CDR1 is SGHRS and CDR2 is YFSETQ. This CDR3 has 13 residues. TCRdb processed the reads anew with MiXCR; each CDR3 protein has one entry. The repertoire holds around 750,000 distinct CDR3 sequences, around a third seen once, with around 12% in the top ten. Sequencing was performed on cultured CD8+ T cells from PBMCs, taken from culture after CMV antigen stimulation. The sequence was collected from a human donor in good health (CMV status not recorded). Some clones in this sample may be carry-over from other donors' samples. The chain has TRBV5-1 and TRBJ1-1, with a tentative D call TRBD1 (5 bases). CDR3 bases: TGCGCCAGCAGCGGGGGGTGGGGGACTGAAGCTTTCTTT. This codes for CASSGGWGTEAFF.